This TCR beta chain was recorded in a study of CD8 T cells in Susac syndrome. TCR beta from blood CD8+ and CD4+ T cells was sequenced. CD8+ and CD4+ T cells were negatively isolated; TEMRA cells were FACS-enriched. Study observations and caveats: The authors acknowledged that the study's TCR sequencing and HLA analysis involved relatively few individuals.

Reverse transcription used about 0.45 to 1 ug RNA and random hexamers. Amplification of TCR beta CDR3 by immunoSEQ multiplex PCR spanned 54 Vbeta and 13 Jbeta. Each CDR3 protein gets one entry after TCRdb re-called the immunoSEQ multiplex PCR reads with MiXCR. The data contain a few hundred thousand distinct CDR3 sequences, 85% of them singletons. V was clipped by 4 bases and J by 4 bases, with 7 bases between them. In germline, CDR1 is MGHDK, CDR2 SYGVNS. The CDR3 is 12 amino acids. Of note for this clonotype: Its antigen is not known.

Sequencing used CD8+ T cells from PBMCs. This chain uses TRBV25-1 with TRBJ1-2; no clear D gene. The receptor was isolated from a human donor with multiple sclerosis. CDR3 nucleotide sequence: TGTGCCAGCAGTGCACCTAGCTATGGCTACACCTTC. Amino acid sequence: CASSAPSYGYTF.